The present TCR beta chain was sequenced within a study of cytomegalovirus exposure and HLA in healthy donors (dated by TCRdb to the late 2010s). Looking at the study overall: An earlier analysis of fewer than 750 of the donors reported about 260 Gb of sequence data and about 120 million unique TCR beta sequences obtained from roughly 170 million T cells. An early release covering 500 to 750 HLA-typed donors comprised approximately 300 gigabases of sequencing data and around 80 million unique TCR sequences. Using immunosequencing, the study profiled T cell repertoires from some 670 subjects and related those repertoires to cytomegalovirus serostatus. Across around 400 genotyped donors of the cohort, an average of roughly 250,000 unique TCR beta nucleotide sequences per donor were sequenced, and approximately 17% of those sequences were non-productive. Of the 350 to 400 genotyped donors, approximately 80% fell in the genetic ancestry cluster associated with self-reported Caucasian donors. To predict cytomegalovirus infection status, the study brought together high-throughput TCR immunosequencing, statistical association of individual TCRs with disease status, and machine learning. To decide whether each TCR beta V gene segment behaved as functional or pseudogenic, an earlier analysis of some 600 of the donors relied on high-throughput TCR beta sequencing. The number of typed donors differed by locus: about 629-630 for A, B, C, DRB1 and DQB1; some 500 for DQA1; 606 for DPA1; and 450 to 480 for DPB1. HLA typing included class I and class II loci at four-digit resolution. The study aimed to test whether cataloging public T cell receptors could reveal signatures of past pathogen exposure. A later analysis re-examined previously published TCR beta repertoires from around 670 donors and added high-resolution HLA genotyping to investigate patterns of TCR occurrence. About five DR-DQ haplotypes were handled as single units for association and clustering, since linkage in the cohort was strong. A later genetic analysis took genome-wide SNP genotypes for about three fifths of the 666 donors and used that subset as a discovery cohort. All discovery cohort repertoires had been generated on a single sequencing platform. The later analysis used no new phenotypic data to find candidate immune exposures, relying instead on TCR beta sequences and their occurrence across donors. Donor age, sex, ethnicity and CMV serostatus were compiled alongside the repertoire data. Besides the first cohort of around 700 subjects, a separate validation cohort made up of 120 or so different subjects was used. The paper as a whole reports these results and caveats: Assigning TCR associations to individual alleles was difficult when HLA alleles, especially DR and DQ, strongly co-occurred. Linkage disequilibrium might explain the correlated functional status among segregating V segments, but an unknown experimental factor could not be excluded. It was suggested by the authors that the approach could potentially be generalized to other disease states and immunological phenotypes. Some IMGT-functional V segments, including TRBV6-2 and TRBV6-3, could not be distinguished by the 87-base-pair reads and were therefore excluded. A cluster of highly shared sequence variants was judged likely to be a technical artifact of the sequencing pipeline. An association between a missense DCLRE1C variant and V-gene and J-gene trimming of TCR beta chains was found in a later genetic analysis and replicated in an independent cohort. In a later analysis, HLA-associated TCR beta chains showed more clonal expansion and lower generation probabilities than non-associated chains that were equally common. According to a later analysis, TCR association rates differed among HLA loci, with DRB1 alleles showing the most associated TCRs and HLA-C alleles showing the fewest. Only TCR beta chains were sequenced in this cohort, and the absence of alpha or paired-chain data limited detectable features. In a later analysis, 16,951 TCR beta sequences were associated with specific HLA alleles at a false discovery rate of 0.05. The study listed 164 TCR beta chains as associated with cytomegalovirus. Compared with the roughly 670-donor mean, donors in an Asian-associated ancestry cluster had fewer N-insertions in productive TCRs, according to a later genetic analysis. Most CMV-associated TCR beta chains appeared to be HLA-restricted in a later analysis, and the HLA associations seemed to be driven largely by CMV exposure. In both the original and validation cohorts, the classifier was reported to diagnose cytomegalovirus status with high specificity and sensitivity. Across donors, most TCR sequences were observed very rarely, whereas some public TCRs were present in many individuals. A few of the identified cytomegalovirus-associated TCR beta chains were confirmed in vitro to be specific for cytomegalovirus antigens. Immune exposure information for the cohort was limited to CMV serostatus. According to a later analysis, parvovirus B19, influenza, CMV and Epstein-Barr virus appeared linked to several top co-occurrence clusters. The earlier analysis of nearly 600 of the donors excluded some 15 rarely observed V segments, including chromosome 9 orphons, because counts were too low. Because some donors lacked HLA typing at each locus, the association tests relied only on the typed subset. The presence/absence analyses assumed that sequencing depth was roughly uniform across donors, and that assumption may not be true. An earlier analysis of around 500 of the donors showed that most TCR beta V segments appeared in productive rearrangements either about 87% or about 30% of the time, which broadly matched IMGT annotations. A further reported finding was that TCR beta sequences accurately predicted the HLA-A and HLA-B alleles for most subjects in the first cohort.

Only one count was recorded for this clone. The clone's antigen remains unknown. It has no much larger one-base neighbor in the sample; base qualities were not kept. The germline V and J ends show losses of 3 bases and 5 bases respectively, and no gene match explains 9 bases of the junction. The germline V gene (reference sequence) supplies CDR1 SGHNT and CDR2 YYREEE. The CDR3, from cysteine to phenylalanine, totals 15 residues. Only CDR3 DNA is held: 45 bases, read in frame from base 1. The cohort was made up of 666 healthy bone marrow donors. All cohort members were sampled while nominally healthy, although unrecorded immune exposures were likely present. The donor was CMV seropositive and was included in the group of approximately 310 seropositive cohort members. A peripheral blood sample was provided by each donor, and peripheral blood mononuclear cells were used for TCR beta sequencing. Genomic DNA was extracted from the blood cell samples with the Qiagen DNeasy Blood Extraction Kit.

The library relied on the immunoSEQ multiplex PCR assay. For the multiplex PCR, a mixture combining 60 forward primers for TCR Vbeta segments and 13 reverse primers for TCR Jbeta segments was used. A multiplex PCR assay on genomic DNA amplified the CDR3 region of rearranged TCR beta genes. On the Illumina HiSeq System, the amplified TCR beta libraries were sequenced as 87-base-pair reads. On the study's bioinformatics: Across the 700 or so repertoires, a later analysis counted 60 million to 90 million unique TCR beta chains, some 11 million of which were shared by at least two donors. To remove PCR and sequencing errors, raw reads were error-corrected and collapsed into unique sequences using a nearest-neighbor algorithm that merged closely related sequences. V, D and J gene segments were assigned by aligning CDR3 sequences to IMGT reference sequences. For a sequence to be retained, a match of at least six nucleotides to both a V gene segment and a J gene segment was required. Rearrangements were called productive when the CDR3 lacked stop codons and stayed in frame with V and J; all others were non-productive. Following IMGT convention, CDR3 was defined as the stretch from the second conserved V-encoded cysteine to the conserved J-encoded phenylalanine. In an earlier analysis of around 540 of the donors, sequences lacking an unambiguous match to a single V gene segment were excluded. An earlier analysis of fewer than 750 of the donors called V segments functional above 56.7% productive rearrangements and segregating when the between-donor standard deviation exceeded 5%. A statistical classification framework was built for diagnosing cytomegalovirus status from the catalog of TCR beta chain sequences. V and J gene assignment, in a later analysis, came from comparing TCR nucleotide sequences with IMGT/GENE-DB human TR gene sequences. The TCRdist pipeline was used in a later analysis to assign CDR3 sequences and most-parsimonious VDJ recombination scenarios. In a later analysis, each TCR beta chain was defined by its CDR3 amino acid sequence together with its V-gene family, and reads without a unique V-gene family were excluded. In a later analysis, some 600 highly shared, low-generation-probability nucleotide sequences were removed to address suspected cross-contamination and a sequencing artifact. For each public chain, a later analysis derived a clonal expansion index from normalized ranks of inferred template counts within each repertoire. In a later analysis, generation probabilities were computed with a VDJ recombination model fitted to out-of-frame rearrangements, and the resulting probabilities were checked against IGoR. Hypergeometric tests were used in a later analysis to score TCR-TCR, TCR-HLA and TCR-CMV co-occurrence, with a repertoire-size bias correction applied to the TCR pairs. False discovery rates were estimated in a later analysis by permuting HLA or CMV assignments 20 times. In a later analysis, co-occurring TCRs were grouped with DBSCAN, and TCRdist sequence similarity was added when clustering was performed within HLA-allele-positive subsets. Repertoires with fewer than 30,000 or more than 120,000 public chains were left out of co-occurrence clustering, as were about 5 repertoires with anomalous nucleotide sharing. TCRdb took this table from immuneACCESS and kept in-frame rearrangements with V and J called. Such tables lack part of the clones; where checked against another copy, unresolved V genes explain under half of the gap, and the rest is unexplained. V and J calls and clone size come straight from that table; D and trimming were deduced from the DNA. This sample has some 130,000 clones in its table, and approximately 80% of those were observed once. Roughly 3.9% of the sample is in the top ten clones.

The receptor was isolated from a male donor in good health and CMV-seropositive. Sequencing was carried out using PBMCs. The chain links TRBV5-4 with TRBJ1-2; the junction holds 8 bases that match TRBD1. The nucleotide sequence reads TGTGCCAGCAGCTCTCAGACAGGGGCGGAATATGGCTACACCTTC. The resulting protein is CASSSQTGAEYGYTF.